The sequence of this TCR beta chain was determined in a study of shared clonotypes between healthy human individuals. General observations from the study: Compared with clonotypes that all four donors shared, non-shared clonotypes had lower generation probabilities.

In regard to this clone: Antigen specificity is unknown.

This CDR3 is 18 amino acids long. Per germline, CDR1 MDHEN and CDR2 SYDVKM. V trimming: 5 bases; J trimming: 8 bases; junction bases outside the gene matches: 15. This was a deep-level run. TCRdb's table, derived via immunoSEQ multiplex PCR, lists solely in-frame clones and lacks some. This sample has some 800,000 clones, with 90% to 95% found just once. CD8 cells classed as naive were CD45RO-negative and positively selected for CCR7, excluding terminally differentiated effector memory CD45RA+ cells. The genes are TRBV28 and TRBJ2-1; 13 nucleotides agree with TRBD2. Sequenced material: naive CD8+ T cells sorted from blood. This sequence originates from a man aged 25-45 years in good health. The CDR3 DNA follows: TGTGCCAGCAGTACCACCTACTCCGGACTAGCGGGAGCGCATGAGCAGTTCTTC. Translating it yields CASSTTYSGLAGAHEQFF.